This T cell receptor beta chain was found in a study of blood T cell repertoires in COVID-19 (dated by TCRdb to the early 2020s). At the level of the whole study: Samples covering the acute and convalescent phases of COVID-19 were provided by collaborators in the United States, Italy and Spain. The prospective study material was composed of cDNA or gDNA derived from T cells, B-cell-depleted T cells, or PBMCs. Deeply sampled blood TCRbeta repertoires from subjects exposed to, actively infected with, or recovered from COVID-19 were included in the dataset. A freely available public database, intended as a resource for researchers studying the immune response to SARS-CoV-2, is where the repertoires were released. Samples were obtained from the ongoing ImmuneRACE study (first 160 participants) and from 1,254 subjects provided by 6 global collaborators. Sample metadata almost always included a de-identified subject ID, COVID-19 status, age in years and sex. Where available, HLA class I and class II types were obtained from metadata supplied by the sample provider rather than from assay-based typing. Findings and caveats that apply to the study as a whole: The amount of clinical and demographic metadata varied by source and participant and was provided uncurated.

TCRbeta CDR3 regions were amplified from genomic DNA by means of the immunoSEQ Assay, a bias-controlled multiplex PCR. Processing in the source paper ran as follows. Nucleated cell counts per sample were estimated from amplification of reference gene primers within the assay. Sequence reads were collapsed and filtered to measure the absolute abundance of every unique TCRbeta CDR3 rearrangement. For each sample, productive Simpson clonality was calculated as the square root of Simpson's diversity index across productive rearrangements. TCRdb's version of the immuneACCESS table is confined to in-frame rearrangements and falls short of the full clone set. An unresolved V gene accounts for under half of the shortfall where checked; the remainder is of unknown origin. V, J and clone size are those of that table, while D and trimming were read from the DNA. The sample includes around 250,000 clones, with roughly 86% observed a single time. The biggest ten clones account for approximately 5.5% of the sample.

V is pared back by 3 bases and J by 1 base, with 17 bases lying between the germline termini. The CDR3, from cysteine to phenylalanine, totals 18 residues. Just the 54-base CDR3 DNA is kept, in frame starting at base 1. Per the germline V gene, KGHDR is the CDR1 and SFDVKD is the CDR2. One collaborating source in Seattle enrolled patients during active infection and followed them longitudinally through the course of disease. The collaborating institutions used their own protocols to collect whole blood in K2EDTA tubes. For TCRbeta analysis, collaborator samples were shipped as frozen whole blood, as isolated PBMCs, or as DNA extracted from either sample type. Of note for this clone: The antigen it recognizes is unknown. Base qualities are not provided; no much larger clone lies one nucleotide away.

Sequenced sample: peripheral blood. This TCR came from a woman aged 80 or over with COVID-19, enrolled during active disease. Recombination linked TRBV24-1 to TRBJ2-2; TRBD1 is perhaps the D gene, given 6 matching bases. Here the CDR3 is given as CATSDLTPRGMNTGELFF. The sequenced DNA is TGTGCCACCAGTGATCTTACCCCTAGGGGGATGAACACCGGGGAGCTGTTTTTT.